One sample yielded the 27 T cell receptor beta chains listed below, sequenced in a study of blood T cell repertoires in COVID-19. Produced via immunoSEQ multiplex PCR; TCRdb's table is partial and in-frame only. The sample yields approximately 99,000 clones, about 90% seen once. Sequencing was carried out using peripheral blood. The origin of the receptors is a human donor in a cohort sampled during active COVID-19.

Written as DNA, the CDR3 is TGTGCCACCAAAACCGGGACAGGGAACACTGAAGCTTTCTTT. This encodes CATKTGTGNTEAFF. The chain recombines TRBV2 with TRBJ1-1; 8 bases align to TRBD1. The CDR3 has 14 residues. Germline V CDR1 and CDR2: SNHLY, FYNNEI. V lost 10 bases and J lost 1; bases outside the gene matches: 8.

CDR3 nucleotide sequence: TGTGCCAGTAGGGGTTCGGGAGATACAATGAAGCAGTTCTTC. Amino acid sequence: CASRGSGDTMKQFF. The J gene is TRBJ2-1, the V gene TRBV19; tentative D call: TRBD2 (6 bases). Trimming cost V 6 bases and J 11 bases, with 20 bases left between them. Germline CDR1 reads LNHDA; CDR2 reads SQIVND (reference sequence). The CDR3 loop spans 14 amino acids.

CDR3 sequence reads: CATSDWDSRETQYF. In DNA, the CDR3 is TGTGCCACCAGTGATTGGGACAGCCGAGAGACCCAGTACTTC. J is TRBJ2-5 and V is TRBV24-1; TRBD1 agrees at 7 bases. Germline V CDR1 and CDR2: KGHDR, SFDVKD. CDR3 length: 14 amino acids. The V gene end was trimmed by 2 bases and the J gene end by 4 bases; junction bases not matched to a gene: 3.

The CDR3 nucleotides are TGTGCCAGCAGCGGGAGCAACAATGAGCAGTTCTTC. Translating it yields CASSGSNNEQFF. This chain joins TRBV13 and TRBJ2-1; a weak D match, TRBD2 (5 bases). Trimming stripped 5 bases from V and 5 bases from J, with 7 bases between. The germline gives CDR1 PRHDT, CDR2 FYEKMQ (reference sequence). This CDR3 contains 12 residues.

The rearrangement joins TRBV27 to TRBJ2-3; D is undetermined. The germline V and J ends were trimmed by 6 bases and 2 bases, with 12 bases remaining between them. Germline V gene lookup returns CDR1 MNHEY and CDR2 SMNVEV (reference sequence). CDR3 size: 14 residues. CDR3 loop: CASSVQVPTDTQYF. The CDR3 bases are TGTGCCAGCAGCGTCCAGGTCCCCACAGATACGCAGTATTTT.

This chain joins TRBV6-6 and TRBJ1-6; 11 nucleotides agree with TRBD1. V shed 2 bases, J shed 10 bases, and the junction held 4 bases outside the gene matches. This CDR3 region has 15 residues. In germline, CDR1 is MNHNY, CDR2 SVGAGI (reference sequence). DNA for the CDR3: TGTGCCAGCAGTTACGCCGGGACAGGGGGGTCACCCCTCCACTTT. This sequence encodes CASSYAGTGGSPLHF.

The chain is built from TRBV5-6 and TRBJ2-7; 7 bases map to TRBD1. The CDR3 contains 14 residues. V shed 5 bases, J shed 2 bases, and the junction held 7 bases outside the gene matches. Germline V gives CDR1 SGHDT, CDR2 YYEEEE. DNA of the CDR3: TGTGCCAGCAGGTACACAGGGGAACCCTACGAGCAGTACTTC. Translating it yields CASRYTGEPYEQYF.

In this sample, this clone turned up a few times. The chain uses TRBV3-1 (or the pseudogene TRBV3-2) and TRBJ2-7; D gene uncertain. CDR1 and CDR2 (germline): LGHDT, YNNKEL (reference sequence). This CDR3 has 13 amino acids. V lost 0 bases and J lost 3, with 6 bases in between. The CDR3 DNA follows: TGTGCCAGCAGCCAAGAGGTCGGCTACGAGCAGTACTTC. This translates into CASSQEVGYEQYF.

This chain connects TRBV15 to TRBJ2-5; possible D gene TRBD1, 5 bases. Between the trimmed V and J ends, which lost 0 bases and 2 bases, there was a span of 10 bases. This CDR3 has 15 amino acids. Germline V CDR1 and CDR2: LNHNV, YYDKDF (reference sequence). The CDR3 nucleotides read TGTGCCACCAGCAGAGATAGGCAGGGACAAGAGACCCAGTACTTC. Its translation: CATSRDRQGQETQYF.

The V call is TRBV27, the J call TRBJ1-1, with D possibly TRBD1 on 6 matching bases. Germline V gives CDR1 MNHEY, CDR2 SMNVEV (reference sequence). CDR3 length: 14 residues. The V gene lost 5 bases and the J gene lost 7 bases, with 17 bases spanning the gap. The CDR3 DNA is TGTGCCAGCAGTAGGGGGGGATACGGCAATGAAGCTTTCTTT. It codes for CASSRGGYGNEAFF.

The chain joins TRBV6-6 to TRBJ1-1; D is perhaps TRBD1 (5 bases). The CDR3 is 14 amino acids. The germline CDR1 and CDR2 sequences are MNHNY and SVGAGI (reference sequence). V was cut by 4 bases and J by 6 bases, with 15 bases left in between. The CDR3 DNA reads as TGTGCCAGCAGTTCGGCCAGGGCTTCACCTGAAGCTTTCTTT. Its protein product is CASSSARASPEAFF.

The CDR3 reads CASSEIDSTGELFF. The CDR3 DNA is TGTGCCAGCAGTGAAATCGACTCCACCGGGGAGCTGTTTTTT. V gene TRBV6-1 combines with J gene TRBJ2-2; no clear D gene. Trimming shortened V by 2 bases and J by 4 bases, and 8 bases separated the two germline ends. Germline CDR1 is MNHNS and CDR2 is SASEGT. CDR3 length: 14 residues.

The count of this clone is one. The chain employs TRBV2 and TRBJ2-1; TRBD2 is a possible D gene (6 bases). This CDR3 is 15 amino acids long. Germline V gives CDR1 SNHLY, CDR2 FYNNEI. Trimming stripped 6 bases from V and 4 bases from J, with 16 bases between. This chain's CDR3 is CASSGTVGQYNEQFF. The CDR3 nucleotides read TGTGCCAGCAGCGGGACTGTGGGTCAGTACAATGAGCAGTTCTTC.

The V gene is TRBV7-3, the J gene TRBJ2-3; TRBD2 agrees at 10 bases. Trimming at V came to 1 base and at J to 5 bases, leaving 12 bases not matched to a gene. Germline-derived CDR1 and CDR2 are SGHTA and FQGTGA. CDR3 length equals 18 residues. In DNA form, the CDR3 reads TGTGCCAGCAGCTTAAGTGTAAGCGGGAGGGCCCGGGGAGATACGCAGTATTTT. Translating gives CASSLSVSGRARGDTQYF.

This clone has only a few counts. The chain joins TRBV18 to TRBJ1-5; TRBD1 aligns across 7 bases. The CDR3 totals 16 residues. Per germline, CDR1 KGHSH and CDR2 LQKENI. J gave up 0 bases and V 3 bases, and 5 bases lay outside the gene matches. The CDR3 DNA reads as TGTGCCAGCTCACCGGGACAGCCGGATAGCAATCAGCCCCAGCATTTT. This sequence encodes CASSPGQPDSNQPQHF.

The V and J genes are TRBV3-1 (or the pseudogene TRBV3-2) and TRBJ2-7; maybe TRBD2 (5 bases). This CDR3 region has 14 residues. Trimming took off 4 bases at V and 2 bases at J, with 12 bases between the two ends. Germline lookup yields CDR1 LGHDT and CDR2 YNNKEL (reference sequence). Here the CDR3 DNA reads TGTGCCAGCAGCCCTAGCCTTCCGGCCTACGAGCAGTACTTC. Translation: CASSPSLPAYEQYF.

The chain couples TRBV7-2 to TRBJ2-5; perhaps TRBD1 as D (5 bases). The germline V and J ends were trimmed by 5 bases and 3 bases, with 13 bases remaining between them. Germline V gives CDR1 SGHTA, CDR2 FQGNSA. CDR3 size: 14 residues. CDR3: CASSVWGREETQYF. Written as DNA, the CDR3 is TGTGCCAGCAGCGTATGGGGCCGGGAAGAGACCCAGTACTTC.

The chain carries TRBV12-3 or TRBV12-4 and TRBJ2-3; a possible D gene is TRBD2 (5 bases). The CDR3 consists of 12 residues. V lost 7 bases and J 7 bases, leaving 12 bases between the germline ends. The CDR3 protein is CASILVGNTQYF. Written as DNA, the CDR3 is TGTGCCAGCATACTAGTGGGGAATACGCAGTATTTT.

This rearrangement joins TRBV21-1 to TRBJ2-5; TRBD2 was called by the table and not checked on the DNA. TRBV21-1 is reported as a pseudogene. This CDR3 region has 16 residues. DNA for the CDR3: TGTGCCAGCAGGGAACCGGGAGGGACAGTGAGGGAGACCCAGTACTTC. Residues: CASREPGGTVRETQYF.

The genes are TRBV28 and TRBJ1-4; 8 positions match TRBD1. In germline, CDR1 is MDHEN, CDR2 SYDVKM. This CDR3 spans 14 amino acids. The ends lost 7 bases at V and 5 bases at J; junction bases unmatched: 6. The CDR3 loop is CASTNRGRNEKLFF. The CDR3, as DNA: TGTGCCAGCACCAACAGGGGGAGGAATGAAAAACTGTTTTTT.

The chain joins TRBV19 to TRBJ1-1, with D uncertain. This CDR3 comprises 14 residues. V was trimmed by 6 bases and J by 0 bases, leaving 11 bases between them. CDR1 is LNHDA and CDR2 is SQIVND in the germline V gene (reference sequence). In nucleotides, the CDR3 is TGTGCCAGTAGGAGGGAGAGAGTGAACACTGAAGCTTTCTTT. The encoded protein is CASRRERVNTEAFF.

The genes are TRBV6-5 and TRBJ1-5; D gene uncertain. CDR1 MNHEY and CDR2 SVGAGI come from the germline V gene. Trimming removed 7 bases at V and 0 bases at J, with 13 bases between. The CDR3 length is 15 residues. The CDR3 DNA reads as TGTGCCAGCACCAGAGGCAGTGATAGCAATCAGCCCCAGCATTTT. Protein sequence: CASTRGSDSNQPQHF.

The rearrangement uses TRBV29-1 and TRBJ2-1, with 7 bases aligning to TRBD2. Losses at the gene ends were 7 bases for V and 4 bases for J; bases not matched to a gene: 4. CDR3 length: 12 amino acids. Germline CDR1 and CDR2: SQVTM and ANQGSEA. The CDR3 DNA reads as TGCAGCGGAGGACTAGAATACAATGAGCAGTTCTTC. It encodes CSGGLEYNEQFF.

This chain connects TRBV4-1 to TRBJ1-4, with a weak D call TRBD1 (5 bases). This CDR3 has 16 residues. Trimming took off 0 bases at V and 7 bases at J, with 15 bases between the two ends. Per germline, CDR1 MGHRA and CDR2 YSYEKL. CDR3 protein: CASSQDQAGWGEKLFF. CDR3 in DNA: TGCGCCAGCAGCCAAGATCAGGCAGGGTGGGGTGAAAAACTGTTTTTT.

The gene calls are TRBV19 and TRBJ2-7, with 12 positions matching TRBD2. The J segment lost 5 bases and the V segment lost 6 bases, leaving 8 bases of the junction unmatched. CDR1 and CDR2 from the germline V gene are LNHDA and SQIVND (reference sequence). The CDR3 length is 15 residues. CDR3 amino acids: CASRLAGGPVNEQYF. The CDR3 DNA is TGTGCCAGTAGGCTAGCGGGGGGGCCCGTCAACGAGCAGTACTTC.

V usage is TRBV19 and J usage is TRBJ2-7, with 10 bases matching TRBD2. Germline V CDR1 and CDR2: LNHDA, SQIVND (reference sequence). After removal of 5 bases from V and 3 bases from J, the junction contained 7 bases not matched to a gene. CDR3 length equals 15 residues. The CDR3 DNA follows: TGTGCCAGTAGTTCCCGGGTAGCGGGAGGCTACGAGCAGTACTTC. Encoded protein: CASSSRVAGGYEQYF.

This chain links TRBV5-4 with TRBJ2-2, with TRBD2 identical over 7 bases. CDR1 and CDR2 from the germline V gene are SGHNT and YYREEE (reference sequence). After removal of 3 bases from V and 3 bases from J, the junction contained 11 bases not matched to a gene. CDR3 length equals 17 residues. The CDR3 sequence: CASSWGRGLADTGELFF. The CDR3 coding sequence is TGTGCCAGCAGCTGGGGTCGGGGCCTAGCGGACACCGGGGAGCTGTTTTTT.